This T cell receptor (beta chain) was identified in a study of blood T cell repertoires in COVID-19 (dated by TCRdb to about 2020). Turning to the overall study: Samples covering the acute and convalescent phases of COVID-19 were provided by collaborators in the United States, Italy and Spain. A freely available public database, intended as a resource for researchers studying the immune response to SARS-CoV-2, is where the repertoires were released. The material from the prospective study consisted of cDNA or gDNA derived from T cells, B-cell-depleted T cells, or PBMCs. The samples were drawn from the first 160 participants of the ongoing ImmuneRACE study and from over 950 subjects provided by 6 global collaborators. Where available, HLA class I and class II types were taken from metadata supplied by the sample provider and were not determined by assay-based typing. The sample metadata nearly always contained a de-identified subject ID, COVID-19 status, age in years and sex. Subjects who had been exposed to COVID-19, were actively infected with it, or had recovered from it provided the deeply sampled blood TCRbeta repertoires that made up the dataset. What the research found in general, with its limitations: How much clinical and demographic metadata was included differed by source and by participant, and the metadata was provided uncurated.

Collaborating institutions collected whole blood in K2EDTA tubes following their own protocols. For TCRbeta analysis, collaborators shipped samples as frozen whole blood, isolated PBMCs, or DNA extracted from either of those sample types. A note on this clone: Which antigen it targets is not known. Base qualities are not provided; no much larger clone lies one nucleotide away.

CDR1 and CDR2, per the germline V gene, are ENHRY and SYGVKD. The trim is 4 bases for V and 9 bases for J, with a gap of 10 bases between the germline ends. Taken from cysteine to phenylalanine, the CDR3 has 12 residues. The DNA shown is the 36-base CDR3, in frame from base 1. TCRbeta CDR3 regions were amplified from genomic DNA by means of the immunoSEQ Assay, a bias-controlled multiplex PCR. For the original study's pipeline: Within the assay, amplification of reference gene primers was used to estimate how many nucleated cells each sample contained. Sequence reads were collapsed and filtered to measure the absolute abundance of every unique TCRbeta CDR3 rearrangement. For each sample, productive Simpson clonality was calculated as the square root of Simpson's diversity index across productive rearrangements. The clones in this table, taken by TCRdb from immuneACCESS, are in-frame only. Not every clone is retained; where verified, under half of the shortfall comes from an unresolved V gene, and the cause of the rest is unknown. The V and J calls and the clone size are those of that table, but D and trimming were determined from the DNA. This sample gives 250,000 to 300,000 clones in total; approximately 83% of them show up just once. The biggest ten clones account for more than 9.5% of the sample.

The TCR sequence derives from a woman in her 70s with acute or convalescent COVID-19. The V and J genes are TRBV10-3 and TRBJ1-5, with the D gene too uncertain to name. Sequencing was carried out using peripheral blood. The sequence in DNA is TGTGCCATCAGTGTGGAGCGTGGGCCCCAGCATTTT. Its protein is CAISVERGPQHF.